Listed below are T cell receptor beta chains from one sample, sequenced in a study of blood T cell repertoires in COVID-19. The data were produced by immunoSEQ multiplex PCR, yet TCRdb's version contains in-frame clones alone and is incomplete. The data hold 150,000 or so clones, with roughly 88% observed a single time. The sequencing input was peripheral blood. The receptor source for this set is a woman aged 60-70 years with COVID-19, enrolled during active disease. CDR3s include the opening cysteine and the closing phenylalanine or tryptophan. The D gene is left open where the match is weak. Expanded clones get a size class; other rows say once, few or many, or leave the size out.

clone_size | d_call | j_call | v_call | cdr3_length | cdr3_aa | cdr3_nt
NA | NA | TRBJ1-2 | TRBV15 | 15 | CATSPRGLGNYGYTF | TGTGCCACCAGCCCCCGGGGATTGGGTAACTATGGCTACACCTTC
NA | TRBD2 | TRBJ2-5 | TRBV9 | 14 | CASSVGTSGETQYF | TGTGCCAGCAGCGTCGGGACTAGCGGCGAGACCCAGTACTTC
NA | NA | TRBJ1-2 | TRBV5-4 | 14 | CASSRAGARYGYTF | TGTGCCAGCAGCCGGGCAGGGGCGCGGTATGGCTACACCTTC
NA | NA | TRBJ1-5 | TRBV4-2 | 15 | CASSQGQGWGRPQHF | TGTGCCAGCAGCCAAGGGCAGGGGTGGGGAAGGCCCCAGCATTTT
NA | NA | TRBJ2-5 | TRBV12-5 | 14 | CASGTGTIEETQYF | TGTGCTAGTGGTACCGGGACAATAGAAGAGACCCAGTACTTC
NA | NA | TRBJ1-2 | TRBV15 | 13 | CATSQDGVYGYTF | TGTGCCACCAGCCAAGACGGAGTCTATGGCTACACCTTC
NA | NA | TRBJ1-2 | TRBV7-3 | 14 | CASTPPEQGEGYTF | TGTGCCAGCACCCCTCCGGAGCAGGGCGAAGGCTACACCTTC
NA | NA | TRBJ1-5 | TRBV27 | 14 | CASSPGLSNQPQHF | TGTGCCAGCAGCCCGGGACTTAGCAATCAGCCCCAGCATTTT
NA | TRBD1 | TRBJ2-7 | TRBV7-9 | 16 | CASSFARDSLIYEQYF | TGTGCCAGCAGCTTCGCCCGGGACAGTCTCATCTACGAGCAGTACTTC
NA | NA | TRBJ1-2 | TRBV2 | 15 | CASSVEGSANYGYTF | TGTGCCAGCAGTGTCGAGGGCAGTGCTAACTATGGCTACACCTTC
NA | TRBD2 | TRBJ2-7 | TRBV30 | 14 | CAWSGGRRAREQYF | TGTGCCTGGAGCGGGGGGAGACGGGCGAGGGAGCAGTACTTC
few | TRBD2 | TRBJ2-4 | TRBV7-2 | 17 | CASSTPSGGAGGNIQYF | TGTGCCAGCAGCACTCCTAGCGGGGGGGCCGGGGGAAACATTCAGTACTTC
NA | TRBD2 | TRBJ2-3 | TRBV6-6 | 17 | CASSHPGTSASTDTQYF | TGTGCCAGCAGTCACCCCGGGACTAGCGCCAGCACAGATACGCAGTATTTT
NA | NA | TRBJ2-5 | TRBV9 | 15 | CASITLGISQETQYF | TGTGCCAGCATAACCCTCGGGATCTCCCAAGAGACCCAGTACTTC
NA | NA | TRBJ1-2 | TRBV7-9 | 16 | CASPKRGALPNYGYTF | TGTGCCAGCCCAAAGCGGGGGGCGCTCCCTAACTATGGCTACACCTTC
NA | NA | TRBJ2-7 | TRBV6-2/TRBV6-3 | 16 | CASSYAPVTSVYEQYF | TGTGCCAGCAGTTACGCGCCCGTTACGTCCGTTTACGAGCAGTACTTC
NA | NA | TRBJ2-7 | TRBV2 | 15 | CASKETTAGNYEQYF | TGTGCCAGCAAAGAGACCACAGCAGGTAACTACGAGCAGTACTTC
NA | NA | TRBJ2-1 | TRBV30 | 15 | CAWSVVPGGMDEQFF | TGTGCCTGGAGTGTAGTGCCAGGGGGGATGGATGAGCAGTTCTTC
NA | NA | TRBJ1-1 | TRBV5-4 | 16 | CASTKETGLENTEAFF | TGTGCCAGCACCAAAGAAACGGGACTCGAGAACACTGAAGCTTTCTTT
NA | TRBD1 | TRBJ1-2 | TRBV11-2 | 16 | CASTLMALGQGGGYTF | TGTGCCAGCACCCTCATGGCATTGGGACAGGGTGGTGGCTACACCTTC
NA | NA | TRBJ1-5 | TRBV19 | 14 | CATQFSPGNQPQHF | TGTGCCACCCAATTTTCTCCGGGCAATCAGCCCCAGCATTTT
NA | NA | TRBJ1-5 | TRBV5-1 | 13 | CASSPSGSQPQHF | TGCGCCAGCAGCCCCAGCGGTTCGCAGCCCCAGCATTTT
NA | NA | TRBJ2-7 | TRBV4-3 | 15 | CASSQELDRFYEQYF | TGCGCCAGCAGCCAAGAGTTGGACAGATTCTACGAGCAGTACTTC
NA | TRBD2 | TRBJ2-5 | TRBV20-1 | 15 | CSASPSGGHQETQYF | TGCAGTGCTAGTCCTAGCGGGGGGCACCAAGAGACCCAGTACTTC
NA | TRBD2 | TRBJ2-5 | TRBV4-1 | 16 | CASSFLGRGAGETQYF | TGCGCCAGCAGCTTCCTCGGGCGGGGGGCCGGGGAGACCCAGTACTTC
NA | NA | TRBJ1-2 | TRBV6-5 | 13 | CASSPGFIYGYTF | TGTGCCAGCAGCCCAGGGTTTATCTATGGCTACACCTTC
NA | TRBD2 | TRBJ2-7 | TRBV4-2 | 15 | CASSQDLAASYEQYF | TGTGCCAGCAGCCAAGACCTAGCGGCATCCTACGAGCAGTACTTC
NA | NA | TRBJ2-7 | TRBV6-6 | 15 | CASSYFGQGYYEQYF | TGTGCCAGCAGTTATTTTGGGCAGGGATACTACGAGCAGTACTTC
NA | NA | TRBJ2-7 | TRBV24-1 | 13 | CATSGWTDYEQYF | TGTGCCACCAGTGGTTGGACAGACTACGAGCAGTACTTC
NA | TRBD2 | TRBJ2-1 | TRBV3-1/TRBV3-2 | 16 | CASRRGAAGGRNEQFF | TGTGCCAGCCGCAGGGGGGCAGCGGGGGGAAGGAATGAGCAGTTCTTC
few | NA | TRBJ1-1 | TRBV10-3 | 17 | CAISDMRGGVMNTEAFF | TGTGCCATCAGCGACATGCGGGGAGGTGTTATGAACACTGAAGCTTTCTTT
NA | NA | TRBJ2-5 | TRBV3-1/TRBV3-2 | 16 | CASSQGPTGVQETQYF | TGTGCCAGCAGCCAAGGCCCCACAGGAGTCCAAGAGACCCAGTACTTC
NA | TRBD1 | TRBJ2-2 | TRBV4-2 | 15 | CASSPRDRDTGELFF | TGTGCCAGCAGCCCCCGGGACAGAGATACCGGGGAGCTGTTTTTT
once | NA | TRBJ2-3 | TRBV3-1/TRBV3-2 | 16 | CASSLRNQVPTDTQYF | TGTGCCAGCAGCCTCCGAAACCAGGTCCCCACAGATACGCAGTATTTT
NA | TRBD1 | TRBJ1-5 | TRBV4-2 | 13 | CASSRTGGQPQHF | TGTGCCAGCAGCCGGACAGGGGGACAGCCCCAGCATTTT
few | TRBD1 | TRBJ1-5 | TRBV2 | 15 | CASRSALTGDQPQHF | TGTGCCAGCAGGTCGGCCCTGACAGGGGATCAGCCCCAGCATTTT
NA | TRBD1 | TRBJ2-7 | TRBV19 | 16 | CASSSRRTGDFYEQYF | TGTGCCAGTAGTAGCCGTAGGACAGGGGATTTCTACGAGCAGTACTTC
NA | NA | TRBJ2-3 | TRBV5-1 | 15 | CASSLGQGMTDTQYF | TGCGCCAGCAGCTTGGGCCAGGGAATGACAGATACGCAGTATTTT
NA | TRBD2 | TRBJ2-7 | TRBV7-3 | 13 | CASSEGTRDEQYF | TGTGCCAGCAGCGAAGGGACTAGAGACGAGCAGTACTTC
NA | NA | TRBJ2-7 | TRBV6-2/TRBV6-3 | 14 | CASSNGLISYEQYF | TGTGCCAGCAGCAACGGACTCATATCCTACGAGCAGTACTTC
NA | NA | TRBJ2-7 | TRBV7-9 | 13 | CASSSDSGYEQYF | TGTGCCAGCAGCTCCGACAGTGGCTACGAGCAGTACTTC
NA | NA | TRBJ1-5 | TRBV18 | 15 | CASSPSIVSNQPQHF | TGTGCCAGCTCACCCAGTATTGTGAGCAATCAGCCCCAGCATTTT
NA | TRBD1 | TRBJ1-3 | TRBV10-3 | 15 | CATGTGGFTGNTIYF | TGTGCCACCGGGACAGGGGGATTCACTGGAAACACCATATATTTT
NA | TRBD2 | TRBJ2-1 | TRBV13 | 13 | CASSRDYLNEQFF | TGTGCCAGCAGCCGGGACTACCTGAATGAGCAGTTCTTC
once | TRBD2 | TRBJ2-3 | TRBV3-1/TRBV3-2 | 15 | CASSQAAGGGDTQYF | TGTGCCAGCAGCCAAGCAGCGGGGGGGGGAGATACGCAGTATTTT
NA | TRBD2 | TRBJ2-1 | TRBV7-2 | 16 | CASSLAQAGGQNEQFF | TGTGCCAGCAGCTTAGCGCAAGCGGGGGGGCAGAATGAGCAGTTCTTC
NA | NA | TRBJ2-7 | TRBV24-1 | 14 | CATSDGAKSYEQYF | TGTGCCACCAGTGATGGGGCGAAGTCCTACGAGCAGTACTTC
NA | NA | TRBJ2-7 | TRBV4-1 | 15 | CASSQDRTPSYEQYF | TGCGCCAGCAGCCAAGATCGGACTCCGTCCTACGAGCAGTACTTC
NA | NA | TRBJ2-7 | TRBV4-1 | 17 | CASSPNSPETGSYEQYF | TGCGCCAGCAGCCCTAATTCCCCCGAGACGGGTTCCTACGAGCAGTACTTC
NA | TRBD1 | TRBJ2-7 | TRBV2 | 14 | CASSVGTGDYEQYF | TGTGCCAGCAGTGTGGGGACAGGGGACTACGAGCAGTACTTC
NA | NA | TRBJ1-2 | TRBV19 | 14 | CASSRQADSAGYTF | TGTGCCAGTAGTAGGCAGGCAGATTCCGCTGGCTACACCTTC
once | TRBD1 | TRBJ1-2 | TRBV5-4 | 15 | CASSRRTGGNYGYTF | TGTGCCAGCAGCCGGAGGACAGGGGGTAACTATGGCTACACCTTC
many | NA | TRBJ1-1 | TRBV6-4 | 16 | CASSAVFGSEHTEAFF | TGTGCCAGCAGTGCAGTTTTTGGCTCGGAGCACACTGAAGCTTTCTTT
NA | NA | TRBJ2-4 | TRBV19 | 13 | CASTSSQDSTQYF | TGTGCCAGTACCTCAAGTCAGGACTCAACTCAGTACTTC
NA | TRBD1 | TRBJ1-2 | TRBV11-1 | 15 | CASSLGTGADYGYTF | TGTGCCAGCAGCTTAGGAACAGGGGCGGACTATGGCTACACCTTC
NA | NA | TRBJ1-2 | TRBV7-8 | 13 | CASSSTVDRGYTF | TGTGCCAGCAGCTCGACAGTTGACCGTGGCTACACCTTC
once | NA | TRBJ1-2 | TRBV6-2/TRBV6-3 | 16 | CASSYSGGRGNYGYTF | TGTGCCAGCAGTTACTCCGGGGGTAGAGGGAACTATGGCTACACCTTC
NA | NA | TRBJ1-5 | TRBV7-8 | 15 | CASSTGQPGDQPQHF | TGTGCCAGCAGCACGGGACAACCAGGGGATCAGCCCCAGCATTTT
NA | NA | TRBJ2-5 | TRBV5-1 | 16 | CASSLSPSTLQETQYF | TGCGCCAGCAGCTTGTCACCCAGTACCCTCCAAGAGACCCAGTACTTC